The 12 T cell receptor beta chains reported below all come from one sample, sequenced in a study of T cell responses to AZD1222 COVID-19 vaccine. Using immunoSEQ multiplex PCR, the repertoire was profiled, and TCRdb retains in-frame clones only, with some absent. The repertoire holds over 130,000 clones, about 93% seen once, with under 4% in the top ten. Sequenced here: peripheral blood, sampled 28 days after the second AZD1222 dose. The receptors originated from an adult who received the AZD1222 COVID-19 vaccine.

The chain employs TRBV5-1 and TRBJ2-3; maybe TRBD1 (5 bases). Germline-derived CDR1 and CDR2 are SGHRS and YFSETQ. This CDR3 region has 16 residues. V was cut by 0 bases and J by 3 bases, with 14 bases left in between. In DNA form, the CDR3 reads TGCGCCAGCAGCTTGGACAGGCCTTCGGGTACAGATACGCAGTATTTT. It codes for CASSLDRPSGTDTQYF.

This chain uses TRBV5-5 with TRBJ1-5; tentatively, D is TRBD1 (6 bases). Trimming pared 0 bases from V and 3 bases from J, leaving 10 bases between. The CDR3 has 15 amino acids. Germline V CDR1 and CDR2: SGHKS, YYEKEE (reference sequence). The DNA for the CDR3 is TGTGCCAGCAGCTTGGCGGCAGGGGACAATCAGCCCCAGCATTTT. The encoded protein is CASSLAAGDNQPQHF.

The chain combines TRBV7-9 with TRBJ2-7; D might be TRBD2 (6 bases). The length of the CDR3 is 14 residues. Per the germline V gene, CDR1 is SEHNR and CDR2 is FQNEAQ (reference sequence). V was pared by 1 base and J by 6 bases, with 13 bases between. CDR3 DNA sequence: TGTGCCAGCAGCTTAGTCGTGGGGGGTGGCGAGCAGTACTTC. Translation gives CASSLVVGGGEQYF.

V is TRBV30 and J is TRBJ1-3; the D is unclear. This CDR3 spans 11 amino acids. CDR1 and CDR2 from the germline V gene are GTSNPN and SVGIG (reference sequence). The chain's CDR3 is CALKRGNTIYF. The CDR3 bases are TGTGCTTTGAAGCGCGGAAACACCATATATTTT.

This clone was observed a single time. This sequence joins TRBV3-1 (or the pseudogene TRBV3-2) and TRBJ1-2; 12 bases are shared with TRBD1. This CDR3 has 16 amino acids. Germline CDR1 LGHDT, CDR2 YNNKEL (reference sequence). V trimming: 4 bases; J trimming: 4 bases; junction bases outside the gene matches: 7. The CDR3 here is CASSPGTGGSGYGYTF. In DNA, the CDR3 is TGTGCCAGCAGCCCGGGGACAGGGGGCTCAGGCTATGGCTACACCTTC.

CDR3 nucleotides: TGTGCCAGCAGCTTGCTGGACAGGGTTTACAATGAGCAGTTCTTC. This codes for CASSLLDRVYNEQFF. The rearrangement links TRBV5-6 to TRBJ2-1, with 8 bases that match TRBD1. Trimming removed 1 base from V and 4 bases from J; junction bases left unmatched: 4. CDR1 SGHDT and CDR2 YYEEEE come from the germline V gene. This CDR3 contains 15 residues.

The chain uses TRBV5-1 and TRBJ2-7, with TRBD2 matching over 7 bases. The CDR3 has 15 residues. V was clipped by 0 bases and J by 2 bases; unmatched bases: 5. Germline CDR1 SGHRS, CDR2 YFSETQ. The CDR3 is CASSLGPSGAYEQYF. The CDR3 nucleotides are TGCGCCAGCAGCTTGGGACCCAGCGGGGCCTACGAGCAGTACTTC.

This chain joins TRBV10-2 and TRBJ2-7; weak D call: TRBD2 (6 bases). The CDR3 runs to 14 residues. V gave up 4 bases and J gave up 7 bases, with 17 bases separating them. Germline V lookup: CDR1 WSHSY, CDR2 SAAADI. The CDR3 loop is CASSVYRPGEEQYF. The CDR3 coding sequence is TGCGCCAGCAGTGTCTATCGTCCGGGGGAGGAGCAGTACTTC.

A single count supports this clone. V is TRBV5-1 and J is TRBJ2-5; D might be TRBD2 (6 bases). Germline V gene data show CDR1 as SGHRS and CDR2 as YFSETQ. The length of the CDR3 is 14 residues. Trimming pared 5 bases from V and 2 bases from J, leaving 13 bases between. For the CDR3, the DNA is TGCGCCAGCAGTTCCGGCGGAGGGCAAGAGACCCAGTACTTC. This sequence encodes CASSSGGGQETQYF. The full variable domain, completed using reference TRBV5-1 and TRBJ2-5, is KAGVTQTPRYLIKTRGQQVTLSCSPISGHRSVSWYQQTPGQGLQFLFEYFSETQRNKGNFPGRFSGRQFSNSRSEMNVSTLELGDSALYLCASSSGGGQETQYFGPGTRLLVL.

This sequence joins TRBV30 and TRBJ1-3; D uncertain. V lost 3 bases, J lost 0 bases, and 15 bases lay in between. The CDR3 length is 16 residues. Germline assignment: CDR1 GTSNPN and CDR2 SVGIG (reference sequence). The CDR3 loop reads CAWRQSLTTSGNTIYF. The CDR3 nucleotides read TGTGCCTGGAGGCAGTCCCTGACGACCTCTGGAAACACCATATATTTT.

The chain is built from TRBV27 and TRBJ2-1; D might be TRBD2 (6 bases). Trimming took off 6 bases at V and 1 base at J, with 16 bases between the two ends. Germline V lookup: CDR1 MNHEY, CDR2 SMNVEV (reference sequence). The CDR3 loop spans 16 amino acids. DNA of the CDR3: TGTGCCAGCAGAAGAGCCGGGACTCTATCCTACAATGAGCAGTTCTTC. It specifies CASRRAGTLSYNEQFF.

The J gene is TRBJ1-5, the V gene TRBV6-2 or TRBV6-3; D not certain. Trimming left V 6 bases short and J 5 bases short, with 8 bases between. The CDR3 loop spans 12 amino acids. From germline, CDR1 is MNHEY and CDR2 SVGEGT. The CDR3 nucleotides read TGTGCCAGCAGCGGGGATTATCAGCCCCAGCATTTT. Amino acids: CASSGDYQPQHF.